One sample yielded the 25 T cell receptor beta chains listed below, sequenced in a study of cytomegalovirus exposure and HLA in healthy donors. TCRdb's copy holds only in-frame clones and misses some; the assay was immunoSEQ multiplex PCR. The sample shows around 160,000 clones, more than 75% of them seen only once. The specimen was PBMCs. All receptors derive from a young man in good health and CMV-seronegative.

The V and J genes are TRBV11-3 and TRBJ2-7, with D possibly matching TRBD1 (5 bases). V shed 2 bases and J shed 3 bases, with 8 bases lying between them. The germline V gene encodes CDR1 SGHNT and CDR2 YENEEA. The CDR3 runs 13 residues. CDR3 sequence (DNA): TGTGCCAGCAGCTTACTGCAGGGCTACGAGCAGTACTTC. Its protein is CASSLLQGYEQYF.

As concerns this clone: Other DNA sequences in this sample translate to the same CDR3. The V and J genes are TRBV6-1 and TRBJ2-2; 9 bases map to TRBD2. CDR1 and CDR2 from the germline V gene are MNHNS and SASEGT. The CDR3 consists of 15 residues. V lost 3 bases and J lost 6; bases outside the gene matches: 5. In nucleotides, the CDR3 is TGTGCCAGCAGTGAGGGGGCGGGAGGGCCCGGGGAGCTGTTTTTT. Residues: CASSEGAGGPGELFF.

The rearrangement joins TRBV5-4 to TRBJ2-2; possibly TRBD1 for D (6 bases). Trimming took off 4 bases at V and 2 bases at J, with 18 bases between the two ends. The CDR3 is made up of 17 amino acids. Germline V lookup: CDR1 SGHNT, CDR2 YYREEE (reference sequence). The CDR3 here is CASSTGTRYLNTGELFF. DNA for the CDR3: TGTGCCAGCAGCACCGGGACACGCTACCTAAACACCGGGGAGCTGTTTTTT.

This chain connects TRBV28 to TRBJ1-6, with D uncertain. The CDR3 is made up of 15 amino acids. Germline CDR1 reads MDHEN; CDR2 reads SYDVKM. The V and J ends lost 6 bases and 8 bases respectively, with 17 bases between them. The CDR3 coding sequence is TGTGCCAGCAGGGTCGGTGGAGGCGAGGATTCACCCCTCCACTTT. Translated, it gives CASRVGGGEDSPLHF.

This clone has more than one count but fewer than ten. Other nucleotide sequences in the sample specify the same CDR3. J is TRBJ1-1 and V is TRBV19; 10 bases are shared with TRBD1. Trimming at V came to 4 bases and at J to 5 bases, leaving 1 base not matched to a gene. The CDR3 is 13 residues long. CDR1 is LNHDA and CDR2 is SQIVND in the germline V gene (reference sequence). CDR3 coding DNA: TGTGCCAGTAGTAGGACAGGGGGGACTGAAGCTTTCTTT. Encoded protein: CASSRTGGTEAFF.

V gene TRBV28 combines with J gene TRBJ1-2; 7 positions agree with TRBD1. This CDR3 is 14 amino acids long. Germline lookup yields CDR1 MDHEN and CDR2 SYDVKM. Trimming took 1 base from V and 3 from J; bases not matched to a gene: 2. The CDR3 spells CASSLYTGDYGYTF. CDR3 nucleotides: TGTGCCAGCAGTTTATATACAGGGGACTATGGCTACACCTTC.

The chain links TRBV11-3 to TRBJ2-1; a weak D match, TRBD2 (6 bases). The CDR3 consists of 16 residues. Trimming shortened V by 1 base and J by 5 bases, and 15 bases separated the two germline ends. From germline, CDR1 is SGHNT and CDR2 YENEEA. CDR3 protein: CASSLGGVRANNEQFF. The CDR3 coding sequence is TGTGCCAGCAGCTTAGGGGGGGTCCGGGCAAACAATGAGCAGTTCTTC.

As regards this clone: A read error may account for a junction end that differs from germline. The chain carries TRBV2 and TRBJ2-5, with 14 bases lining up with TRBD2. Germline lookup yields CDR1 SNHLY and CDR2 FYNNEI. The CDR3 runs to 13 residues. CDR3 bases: TGTGCCAGCAGTGAAGAGACTAGCGGGAGGGAGAACTTC. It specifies CASSEETSGRENF.

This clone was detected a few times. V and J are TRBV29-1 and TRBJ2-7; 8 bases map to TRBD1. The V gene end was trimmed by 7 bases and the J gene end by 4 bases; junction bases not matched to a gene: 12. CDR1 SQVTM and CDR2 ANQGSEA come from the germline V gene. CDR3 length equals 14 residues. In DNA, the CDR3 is TGCAGCGCCCTTCGGCAGGGGGCCGCGTACGAGCAGTACTTC. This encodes CSALRQGAAYEQYF.

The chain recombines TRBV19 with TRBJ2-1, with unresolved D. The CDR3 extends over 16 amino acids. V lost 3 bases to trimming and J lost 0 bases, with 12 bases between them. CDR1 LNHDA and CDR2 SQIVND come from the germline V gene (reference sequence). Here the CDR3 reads CASSIGKLDSYNEQFF. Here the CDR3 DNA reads TGTGCCAGTAGTATTGGTAAGCTTGACTCCTACAATGAGCAGTTCTTC.

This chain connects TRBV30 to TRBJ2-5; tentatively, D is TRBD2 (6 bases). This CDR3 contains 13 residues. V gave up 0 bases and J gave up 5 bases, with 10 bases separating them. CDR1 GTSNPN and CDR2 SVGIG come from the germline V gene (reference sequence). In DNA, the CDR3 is TGTGCCTGGAGTGTATCAGGGAGGGAGACCCAGTACTTC. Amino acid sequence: CAWSVSGRETQYF.

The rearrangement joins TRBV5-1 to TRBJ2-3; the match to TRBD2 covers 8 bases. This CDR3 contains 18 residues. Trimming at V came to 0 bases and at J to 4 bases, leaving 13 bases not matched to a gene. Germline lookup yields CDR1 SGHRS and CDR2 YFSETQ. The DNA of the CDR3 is TGCGCCAGCAGCTTGGAGGGTTACTTGAGCGGGAGTCCAGATACGCAGTATTTT. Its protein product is CASSLEGYLSGSPDTQYF. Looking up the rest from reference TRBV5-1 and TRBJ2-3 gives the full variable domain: KAGVTQTPRYLIKTRGQQVTLSCSPISGHRSVSWYQQTPGQGLQFLFEYFSETQRNKGNFPGRFSGRQFSNSRSEMNVSTLELGDSALYLCASSLEGYLSGSPDTQYFGPGTRLTVL.

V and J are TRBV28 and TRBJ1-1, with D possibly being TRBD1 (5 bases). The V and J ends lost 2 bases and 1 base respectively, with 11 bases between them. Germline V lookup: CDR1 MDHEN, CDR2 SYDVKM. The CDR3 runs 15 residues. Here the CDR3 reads CASSLGLQENTEAFF. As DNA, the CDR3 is TGTGCCAGCAGTTTAGGTTTACAGGAGAACACTGAAGCTTTCTTT.

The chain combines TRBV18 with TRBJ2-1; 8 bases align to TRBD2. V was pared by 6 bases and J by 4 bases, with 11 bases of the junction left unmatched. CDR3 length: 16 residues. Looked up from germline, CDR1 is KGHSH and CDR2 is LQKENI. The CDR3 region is CASSPEVASGYNEQFF. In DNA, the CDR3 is TGTGCCAGCTCTCCGGAGGTGGCTAGCGGGTACAATGAGCAGTTCTTC.

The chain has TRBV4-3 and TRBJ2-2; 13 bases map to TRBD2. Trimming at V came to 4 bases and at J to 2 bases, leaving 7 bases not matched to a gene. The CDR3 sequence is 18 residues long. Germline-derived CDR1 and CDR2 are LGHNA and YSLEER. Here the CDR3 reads CASSLGTSGALNTGELFF. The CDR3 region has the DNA TGCGCCAGCAGCCTCGGGACTAGCGGGGCCCTAAACACCGGGGAGCTGTTTTTT.

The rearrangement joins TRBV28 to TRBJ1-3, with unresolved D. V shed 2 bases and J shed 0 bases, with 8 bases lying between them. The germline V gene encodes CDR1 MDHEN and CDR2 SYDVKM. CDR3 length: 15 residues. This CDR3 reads CASSLGQISGNTIYF. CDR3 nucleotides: TGTGCCAGCAGTTTAGGGCAGATCTCTGGAAACACCATATATTTT. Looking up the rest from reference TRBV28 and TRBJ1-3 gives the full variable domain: DVKVTQSSRYLVKRTGEKVFLECVQDMDHENMFWYRQDPGLGLRLIYFSYDVKMKEKGDIPEGYSVSREKKERFSLILESASTNQTSMYLCASSLGQISGNTIYFGEGSWLTVV.

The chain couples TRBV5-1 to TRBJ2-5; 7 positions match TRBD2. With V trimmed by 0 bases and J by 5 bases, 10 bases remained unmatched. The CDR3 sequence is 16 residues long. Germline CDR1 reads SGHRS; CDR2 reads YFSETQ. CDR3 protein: CASSLVGTTIAETQYF. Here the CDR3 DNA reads TGCGCCAGCAGCTTGGTCGGGACTACTATAGCGGAGACCCAGTACTTC. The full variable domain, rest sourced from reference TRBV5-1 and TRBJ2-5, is KAGVTQTPRYLIKTRGQQVTLSCSPISGHRSVSWYQQTPGQGLQFLFEYFSETQRNKGNFPGRFSGRQFSNSRSEMNVSTLELGDSALYLCASSLVGTTIAETQYFGPGTRLLVL.

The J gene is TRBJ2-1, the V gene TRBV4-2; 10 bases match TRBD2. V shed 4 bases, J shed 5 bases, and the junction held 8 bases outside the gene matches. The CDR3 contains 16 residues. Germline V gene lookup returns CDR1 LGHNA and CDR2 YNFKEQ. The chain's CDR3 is CASSRSTSGRDNEQFF. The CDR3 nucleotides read TGTGCCAGCAGCCGGAGCACAAGCGGGAGGGACAATGAGCAGTTCTTC.

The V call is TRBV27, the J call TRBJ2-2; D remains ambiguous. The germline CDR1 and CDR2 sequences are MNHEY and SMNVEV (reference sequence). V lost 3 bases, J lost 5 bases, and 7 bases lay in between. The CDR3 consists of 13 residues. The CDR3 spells CASSFILTGELFF. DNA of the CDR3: TGTGCCAGCAGTTTTATACTGACCGGGGAGCTGTTTTTT.

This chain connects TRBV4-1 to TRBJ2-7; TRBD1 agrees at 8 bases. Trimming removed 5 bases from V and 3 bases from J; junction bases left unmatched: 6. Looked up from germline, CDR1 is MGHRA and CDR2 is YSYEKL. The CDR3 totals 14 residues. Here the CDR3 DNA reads TGCGCCAGCAGCACGACAGGGGCCAACTACGAGCAGTACGTC. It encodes CASSTTGANYEQYV.

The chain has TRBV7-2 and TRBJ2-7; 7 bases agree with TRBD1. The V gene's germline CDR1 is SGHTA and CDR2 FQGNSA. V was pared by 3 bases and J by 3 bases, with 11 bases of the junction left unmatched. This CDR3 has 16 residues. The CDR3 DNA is TGTGCCAGCAGCTTCGATGCGCGACAGGGCCTCTACGAGCAGTACTTC. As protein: CASSFDARQGLYEQYF.

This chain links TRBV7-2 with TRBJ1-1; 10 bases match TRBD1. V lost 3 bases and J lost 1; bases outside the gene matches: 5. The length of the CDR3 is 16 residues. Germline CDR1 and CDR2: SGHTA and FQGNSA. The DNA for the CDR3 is TGTGCCAGCAGCTTGGACAGGGGGAATACGAACACTGAAGCTTTCTTT. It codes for CASSLDRGNTNTEAFF.

CDR3 amino acids: CASSDLSPGTGELFF. CDR3 in DNA: TGTGCCAGCAGTGACCTTTCCCCAGGGACCGGGGAGCTGTTTTTT. This chain links TRBV6-1 with TRBJ2-2, with a possible D match to TRBD1 (5 bases). The CDR3 runs 15 residues. Trimming cost V 3 bases and J 5 bases, with 13 bases left between them. Germline CDR1 reads MNHNS; CDR2 reads SASEGT.

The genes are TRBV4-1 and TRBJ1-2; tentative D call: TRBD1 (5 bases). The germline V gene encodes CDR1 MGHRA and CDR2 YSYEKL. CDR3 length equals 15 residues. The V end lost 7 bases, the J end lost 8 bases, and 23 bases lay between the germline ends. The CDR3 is CASTLSGSGSSGYTF. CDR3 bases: TGCGCCAGCACCCTTTCTGGGTCAGGGTCGTCCGGCTACACCTTC.

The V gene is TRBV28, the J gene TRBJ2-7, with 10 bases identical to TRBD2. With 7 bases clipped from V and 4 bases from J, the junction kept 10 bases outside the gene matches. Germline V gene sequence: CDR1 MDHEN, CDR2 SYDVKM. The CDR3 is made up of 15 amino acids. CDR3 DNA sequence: TGTGCCAGCACTCCCCCTGGGACTAGCGTGTACGAGCAGTACTTC. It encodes CASTPPGTSVYEQYF.